Included here is one T cell receptor (beta chain) sequence, with context. TCRdb reprocessed the 5' RACE reads with MiXCR, giving one entry per CDR3 protein. Of just over 60,000 distinct CDR3 sequences listed, nearly 30% are singletons. Germline V lookup: CDR1 SGHTA, CDR2 FQGNSA. There are 15 residues in the CDR3. Trimming shortened V by 3 bases and J by 0 bases, and 9 bases separated the two germline ends. This rearrangement joins TRBV7-2 to TRBJ1-3; no clear D gene. Source material: tumor-infiltrating naive CD4+ T cells sorted from the breast tumor. Stated subset: naive CD4+ T cells, CD4+CD45RA+CD25-. This TCR came from a female donor with breast cancer. CDR3 nucleotides: TGTGCCAGCAGCTTCTTTCCTTTCTCTGGAAACACCATATATTTT. Protein product: CASSFFPFSGNTIYF. Supplemented by reference TRBV7-2 and TRBJ1-3, the full variable domain reads GAGVSQSPSNKVTEKGKDVELRCDPISGHTALYWYRQSLGQGLEFLIYFQGNSAPDKSGLPSDRFSAERTGGSVSTLTIQRTQQEDSAVYLCASSFFPFSGNTIYFGEGSWLTVV.